The 23 T cell receptor beta chains below all came from one sample that was sequenced in a study of beta chain features in type 1 diabetes. Expressed TCRB transcripts were sequenced, since all the RNA that had been isolated was reverse transcribed. TCRdb's table, derived via immunoSEQ multiplex PCR, lists solely in-frame clones and lacks some. The sample has 680,000 or so clones, roughly a sixth seen once. Sequencing was done on a sample of naive CD4+ T cells from blood. The receptors derive from a man between 18 and 29 years old in good health.

The rearrangement uses TRBV7-9 and TRBJ2-1; 11 nucleotides align to TRBD1. This CDR3 is built from 19 residues. The germline CDR1 and CDR2 sequences are SEHNR and FQNEAQ (reference sequence). The V and J ends lost 4 bases and 0 bases, in that order; junction bases with no gene match: 11. CDR3 bases: TGTGCCAGCAGCTCCTGGGACAGGGGGTCATTTGGCTCCTACAATGAGCAGTTCTTC. This translates into CASSSWDRGSFGSYNEQFF.

This clone was recorded a few times. The rearrangement uses TRBV7-9 and TRBJ1-5; tentatively, D is TRBD1 (6 bases). V lost 5 bases and J 11 bases, leaving 25 bases between the germline ends. Germline values: CDR1 SEHNR, CDR2 FQNEAQ (reference sequence). The CDR3 consists of 16 residues. CDR3 DNA: TGTGCCAGCAGCCCCCCGGGGGGGGGCCCGAGGGCGGCCCAGCATTTT. Amino acid sequence: CASSPPGGGPRAAQHF.

The chain joins TRBV7-3 to TRBJ2-2; possibly TRBD1 or TRBD2 for D (5 bases each). The CDR3 has 16 residues. Germline assignment: CDR1 SGHTA and CDR2 FQGTGA. Trimming took 4 bases from V and 8 from J, leaving 20 bases between them. CDR3 sequence: CASSSDRGRGPGELFF. The CDR3 DNA reads TGTGCCAGCAGCTCCGACCGGGGCAGAGGGCCGGGGGAGCTGTTTTTT.

The chain uses TRBV7-6 and TRBJ2-5; D is unresolved. Looked up from germline, CDR1 is SGHVS and CDR2 is FNYEAQ. The CDR3 has 12 residues. The V end lost 8 bases, the J end lost 7 bases, and 14 bases lay between the germline ends. The CDR3 DNA follows: TGTGCCAGCTCCTTTAGTTTGGGGACCCAGTACTTC. This gives the protein CASSFSLGTQYF.

The chain couples TRBV10-3 to TRBJ2-5, with D possibly TRBD1 on 6 matching bases. Germline assignment: CDR1 ENHRY and CDR2 SYGVKD. The V end lost 4 bases, the J end lost 9 bases, and 15 bases lay between the germline ends. This CDR3 is built from 13 residues. The CDR3 coding sequence is TGTGCCATCAGTGTCCCGGGACAAGTGGCCCAGTACTTC. It yields the protein CAISVPGQVAQYF.

This chain links TRBV7-2 with TRBJ1-2; the D is unclear. V dropped 5 bases and J dropped 2 bases, with 6 bases sitting between them. Germline V lookup: CDR1 SGHTA, CDR2 FQGNSA. CDR3 length equals 12 residues. The CDR3 DNA reads TGTGCCAGCAGCCCAATGAACTATGGCTACACCTTC. Protein sequence: CASSPMNYGYTF. Filled out from reference TRBV7-2 and TRBJ1-2, the complete variable domain reads GAGVSQSPSNKVTEKGKDVELRCDPISGHTALYWYRQSLGQGLEFLIYFQGNSAPDKSGLPSDRFSAERTGGSVSTLTIQRTQQEDSAVYLCASSPMNYGYTFGSGTRLTVV.

In the case of this clone: This specimen includes other DNA sequences encoding the same CDR3. The chain uses TRBV7-2 and TRBJ2-5; possibly TRBD2 for D (6 bases). Per germline, CDR1 SGHTA and CDR2 FQGNSA. The CDR3 contains 14 residues. V lost 1 base, J lost 2 bases, and 8 bases lay in between. In DNA form, the CDR3 reads TGTGCCAGCAGCTTAGGGAGGGCTCAAGAGACCCAGTACTTC. This encodes CASSLGRAQETQYF. The full variable domain, completed using reference TRBV7-2 and TRBJ2-5, is GAGVSQSPSNKVTEKGKDVELRCDPISGHTALYWYRQSLGQGLEFLIYFQGNSAPDKSGLPSDRFSAERTGGSVSTLTIQRTQQEDSAVYLCASSLGRAQETQYFGPGTRLLVL.

The V and J genes are TRBV14 and TRBJ2-7; D gene uncertain. The germline gives CDR1 SGHDN, CDR2 FVKESK. CDR3 length: 14 residues. Trimming removed 1 base at V and 0 bases at J, with 7 bases between. The CDR3 spells CASSQGWGSYEQYF. The CDR3 nucleotides read TGTGCCAGCAGCCAAGGGTGGGGCTCCTACGAGCAGTACTTC.

This chain links TRBV19 with TRBJ2-2, with 7 bases fitting TRBD2. Germline lookup yields CDR1 LNHDA and CDR2 SQIVND (reference sequence). With V trimmed by 8 bases and J by 5 bases, 20 bases remained unmatched. This CDR3 comprises 18 residues. The CDR3 nucleotides are TGTGCCAGTTGGGCGGCGGTCCCAGCGGGAAAGGTAACCGGGGAGCTGTTTTTT. Encoded protein: CASWAAVPAGKVTGELFF.

Only a few counts were recorded for this clone. This sequence joins TRBV25-1 and TRBJ2-7; D is possibly TRBD1 (6 bases). Between the trimmed V and J ends, which lost 6 bases and 7 bases, there was a span of 13 bases. This CDR3 is built from 12 residues. Germline assignment: CDR1 MGHDK and CDR2 SYGVNS. CDR3 nucleotide sequence: TGTGCCAGCAGAGACAGGTTAATGGAGCAGTACTTC. Translated: CASRDRLMEQYF.

This clone was detected only a few times. The gene calls are TRBV5-4 and TRBJ1-1; perhaps TRBD1 as D (5 bases). V lost 4 bases to trimming and J lost 2 bases, with 24 bases between them. Germline V gene sequence: CDR1 SGHNT, CDR2 YYREEE (reference sequence). This CDR3 region has 18 residues. In DNA, the CDR3 is TGTGCCAGCAGCGTGGGACTGACCGCAGCTGAGTTTAACACTGAAGCTTTCTTT. It codes for CASSVGLTAAEFNTEAFF.

This clone was detected only a few times. The chain carries TRBV11-2 and TRBJ2-2; D perhaps matches TRBD2 (5 bases). The CDR3 totals 15 residues. V gave up 5 bases and J gave up 2 bases, with 12 bases separating them. From germline, CDR1 is SGHAT and CDR2 FQNNGV. CDR3 coding DNA: TGTGCCAGCAGCCTGCTGAGGGTTAACACCGGGGAGCTGTTTTTT. Translation gives CASSLLRVNTGELFF.

A note on this clone: The conserved closing phenylalanine or tryptophan is absent in this CDR3, likely reflecting a read error. The limits of the CDR3 on the DNA are not certain, so only TCRdb's listed CDR3 is given. The rearrangement links TRBV25-1 to TRBJ1-1; TRBD1, as called in the table, went unchecked against the DNA. The CDR3 spans 12 amino acids, including both terminal residues. Germline V gene lookup returns CDR1 MGHDK and CDR2 SYGVNS. The CDR3 sequence: CASSRGQGPIRG.

The J gene is TRBJ1-2, the V gene TRBV5-6; TRBD1 might be the D (5 bases). Per germline, CDR1 SGHDT and CDR2 YYEEEE. The CDR3 runs to 14 residues. The V gene lost 3 bases and the J gene lost 0 bases, with 9 bases spanning the gap. The CDR3 reads CASSSDTANYGYTF. The CDR3, as DNA: TGTGCCAGCAGCTCGGACACAGCTAACTATGGCTACACCTTC.

The chain has TRBV10-3 and TRBJ2-5; tentatively, D is TRBD2 (5 bases). Near its end, the DNA agrees better with TRBJ2-7, so the J call may be wrong. The CDR3 spans 15 residues. In germline, CDR1 is ENHRY, CDR2 SYGVKD. This CDR3 reads CAISAPGMMTYEQYF. CDR3 nucleotides: TGTGCCATCAGTGCCCCGGGGATGATGACCTACGAGCAGTACTTC.

This chain joins TRBV5-1 and TRBJ2-7; TRBD1 matches 7 bases. CDR1 SGHRS and CDR2 YFSETQ come from the germline V gene. The CDR3 is 14 residues long. The V gene end was trimmed by 4 bases and the J gene end by 1 base; junction bases not matched to a gene: 5. CDR3 nucleotides: TGCGCCAGCAGCAGAAACAGGGGTTCCTACGAGCAGTACTTC. It is translated as CASSRNRGSYEQYF.

The sample holds a few counts of this clone. This chain joins TRBV5-8 and TRBJ1-1, with 7 bases that match TRBD1. Germline trimming cut 0 bases from V and 0 bases from J; bases unmatched to any gene: 8. From germline, CDR1 is SGHTS and CDR2 YDEGEE. CDR3 length: 17 residues. DNA of the CDR3: TGTGCCAGCAGCTTGGGCCGGGACAGCAGCTTGAACACTGAAGCTTTCTTT. Its translation: CASSLGRDSSLNTEAFF.

This clone was detected only a few times. The genes are TRBV7-2 and TRBJ1-2; D ambiguous. From germline, CDR1 is SGHTA and CDR2 FQGNSA. The CDR3 consists of 15 residues. Trimming took 1 base from V and 8 from J, leaving 17 bases between them. CDR3 nucleotide sequence: TGTGCCAGCAGCTTAGAGAGGTCCTCCGTTGGAGGCTACACCTTC. Its translation is CASSLERSSVGGYTF. The entire variable domain, with the rest obtained from reference TRBV7-2 and TRBJ1-2, is as follows: GAGVSQSPSNKVTEKGKDVELRCDPISGHTALYWYRQSLGQGLEFLIYFQGNSAPDKSGLPSDRFSAERTGGSVSTLTIQRTQQEDSAVYLCASSLERSSVGGYTFGSGTRLTVV.

This clone was counted a few times. The chain couples TRBV5-1 to TRBJ2-7; 8 bases are a match to TRBD1. The CDR3 runs 14 residues. Germline V CDR1 and CDR2: SGHRS, YFSETQ. Germline trimming cut 1 base from V and 4 bases from J; bases unmatched to any gene: 4. In nucleotides, the CDR3 is TGCGCCAGCAGCTTGTGGCAGGGGGCGTACGAGCAGTACTTC. Translating gives CASSLWQGAYEQYF.

The chain carries TRBV25-1 and TRBJ2-4; 9 positions agree with TRBD1. Trimming removed 8 bases from V and 5 bases from J; junction bases left unmatched: 4. CDR1 MGHDK and CDR2 SYGVNS come from the germline V gene. The CDR3 contains 13 residues. The CDR3 DNA reads as TGTGCCAGCTGGGACAGGGACGAAAACATTCAGTACTTC. Its protein is CASWDRDENIQYF.

The chain recombines TRBV11-3 with TRBJ2-3; the D gene is possibly TRBD2 (6 bases). This CDR3 comprises 14 residues. The V end was cut by 4 bases, the J end by 1 base, with 9 bases between. Looked up from germline, CDR1 is SGHNT and CDR2 is YENEEA. CDR3 protein: CASSSGGGTDTQYF. The CDR3, as DNA: TGTGCCAGCAGCTCCGGGGGTGGCACAGATACGCAGTATTTT.

This chain links TRBV28 with TRBJ2-5; 9 bases agree with TRBD1. CDR3 size: 15 residues. The ends lost 4 bases at V and 1 base at J; junction bases unmatched: 4. Germline V gene lookup returns CDR1 MDHEN and CDR2 SYDVKM. CDR3 bases: TGTGCCAGCAGTTCGGCGACAGGGGGCCAAGAGACCCAGTACTTC. Its translation: CASSSATGGQETQYF.

This clone was seen a handful of times. The chain combines TRBV9 with TRBJ2-1; TRBD2 is a possible D gene (6 bases). Trimming pared 3 bases from V and 15 bases from J, leaving 22 bases between. Germline V gene data show CDR1 as SGDLS and CDR2 as YYNGEE. The CDR3 sequence is 14 residues long. The CDR3 loop reads CASSARQSSGRPFF. The CDR3, as DNA: TGTGCCAGCAGCGCCAGACAGAGCAGCGGGCGGCCGTTCTTC.